Only a few counts were recorded for the clone carrying this TCR beta chain. What it binds is not known. Trimming cost V 7 bases and J 0 bases, with 19 bases left between them. Germline V gives CDR1 LNHDA, CDR2 SQIVND (reference sequence). The CDR3 is 18 amino acids. The data are from a study of T-cell memory formation after mild COVID-19. Regarding the study as a whole: Some clones that responded were present in memory (sampled pre-infection), which suggests cross-reactive memory joined.

MiXCR, applied by TCRdb to the 5' RACE reads, yields one record per CDR3 protein. Of fewer than 15,000 distinct CDR3 sequences listed, more than 12% are singletons. The material sequenced was PBMCs or a T cell subset sorted from them (not recorded which). The chain carries TRBV19 and TRBJ2-6; D may match TRBD1 or TRBD2 (7 bases each). The TCR comes from a man in his late teens or twenties who had mild COVID-19 (a few samples of this study predate the infection). Cell type and time point are not known. The CDR3 protein is CASKGGRTGPSGANVLTF. The CDR3 nucleotides are TGTGCCAGTAAGGGAGGGAGGACAGGTCCCTCTGGGGCCAACGTCCTGACTTTC.